This entry features one T cell receptor (beta chain) sequence. As yet, its antigen is unknown. The CDR3 totals 16 residues. V lost 1 base, J lost 6 bases, and 5 bases stayed unmatched. Germline-derived CDR1 and CDR2 are LGHNA and YNFKEQ. PCR used 60 Vbeta primers and 13 Jbeta primers. Only in-frame clones appear in the TCRdb table, and some are missing; sequencing was by immunoSEQ multiplex PCR. This table holds about 130,000 clones, about 83% found once. This sample is drawn from a study of cytomegalovirus exposure and HLA in healthy donors. General study results and limits: Cytomegalovirus association was assigned to 170 or so TCR beta chains.

The genes are TRBV4-2 and TRBJ2-7; 14 bases agree with TRBD2. The TCR was taken from a girl aged 2 to 10 in good health and CMV-seronegative. Specimen: PBMCs. The CDR3 region is CASSQAGTSGSTEQYF. Here the CDR3 DNA reads TGTGCCAGCAGCCAAGCGGGGACTAGCGGGAGCACCGAGCAGTACTTC.